This is a list of T cell receptor beta chains from one sample in a study of shared clonotypes between healthy human individuals. The assay was immunoSEQ multiplex PCR, and TCRdb's table has in-frame clones only and misses some. Of about 470,000 clones in the sample, around 79% are singletons; the top ten hold about 12%. The sample taken for sequencing was PBMCs. Source of these receptors: a woman aged 40 to 50 in good health. Some clones in this sample may be carry-over from other donors' samples. Both conserved end residues are part of each CDR3. Fields, in order: V gene, J gene, D gene, clone size, CDR3 DNA, CDR3 protein. D genes are given only for firm matches. Part of the rows lack a size; the others show once, few, many or a class for expanded clones.

V: TRBV14
J: TRBJ2-7
D: .
size: .
DNA: TGTGCCAGCAGCCAAGTTCCGGGACGGTCCTACGAGCAGTACTTC
CDR3: CASSQVPGRSYEQYF

V: TRBV7-2
J: TRBJ1-5
D: .
size: .
DNA: TGTGCCAGCAGCTTAGCCGGTCCGGGCGTCGGTCAGCCCCAGCATTTT
CDR3: CASSLAGPGVGQPQHF

V: TRBV5-1
J: TRBJ2-4
D: TRBD1
size: .
DNA: TGCGCCAGCAGCTTTCGGACAGGCCAAAACATTCAGTACTTC
CDR3: CASSFRTGQNIQYF

V: TRBV30
J: TRBJ1-1
D: .
size: .
DNA: TGTGCCTGGAGCTGGGACACCACGAACACTGAAGCTTTCTTT
CDR3: CAWSWDTTNTEAFF

V: TRBV7-9
J: TRBJ1-1
D: .
size: .
DNA: TGTGCCAGCAGTAAACCGGGACCCAGGGGCACTGAAGCTTTCTTT
CDR3: CASSKPGPRGTEAFF

V: TRBV11-2
J: TRBJ2-1
D: TRBD2
size: .
DNA: TGTGCCAGCAGCCATCCTCCTCGCGGGAGGGGAGCAGAGCAGTTCTTC
CDR3: CASSHPPRGRGAEQFF

V: TRBV10-2
J: TRBJ1-2
D: .
size: .
DNA: TGCGCCAGCAATCCGAGAGGGGCTAACTATGGCTACACCTTC
CDR3: CASNPRGANYGYTF

V: TRBV28
J: TRBJ2-1
D: TRBD2
size: once
DNA: TGTGCCAGCAGTTTTCTCCGCGGGAGGGTTGGTGAGCAGTTCTTC
CDR3: CASSFLRGRVGEQFF

V: TRBV19
J: TRBJ1-2
D: .
size: .
DNA: TGTGCCAGTAGTACCAGTAACCTAAACTATGGCTACACCTTC
CDR3: CASSTSNLNYGYTF

V: TRBV7-2
J: TRBJ1-1
D: TRBD1
size: few
DNA: TGTGCCAGCAGCTCCTCCGGGACAGGGTCGAACACTGAAGCTTTCTTT
CDR3: CASSSSGTGSNTEAFF

V: TRBV9
J: TRBJ2-7
D: .
size: .
DNA: TGTGCCAGCAGCTCCCGGGACCCGTCTGCGGTAAACGAGCAGTACTTC
CDR3: CASSSRDPSAVNEQYF

V: TRBV18
J: TRBJ2-2
D: .
size: once
DNA: TGTGCCAGCTCACCGACGGCTCGAAACACCGGGGAGCTGTTTTTT
CDR3: CASSPTARNTGELFF

V: TRBV11-2
J: TRBJ1-2
D: .
size: .
DNA: TGTGCCAGCAGCTTAGACACAGGGTCCGGCTACACCTTC
CDR3: CASSLDTGSGYTF

V: TRBV10-3
J: TRBJ2-1
D: TRBD2
size: once
DNA: TGTGCCATCAGTGGCGCGGGAGGTGAGCAGTTCTTC
CDR3: CAISGAGGEQFF

V: TRBV28
J: TRBJ1-2
D: .
size: .
DNA: TGTGCCAGCAGTTTGGCGCTTGGGGGTGGCTATGGCTACACCTTC
CDR3: CASSLALGGGYGYTF

V: TRBV5-1
J: TRBJ2-1
D: TRBD2
size: .
DNA: TGCGCCAGCAGCCGAATAGCGGGACGGGAGTACAATGAGCAGTTCTTC
CDR3: CASSRIAGREYNEQFF

V: TRBV7-6
J: TRBJ1-5
D: TRBD1
size: .
DNA: TGTGCCAGCAGCCCCGGGACAGGGCCCCAGCCCCAGCATTTT
CDR3: CASSPGTGPQPQHF

V: TRBV5-5
J: TRBJ1-2
D: .
size: .
DNA: TGTGCCAGCAGCTTGGGTCTGGGCGACTATGGCTACACCTTC
CDR3: CASSLGLGDYGYTF

V: TRBV30
J: TRBJ1-2
D: .
size: .
DNA: TGTGCCTGGAGTGTCGTACCAAACTATGGCTACACCTTC
CDR3: CAWSVVPNYGYTF

V: TRBV29-1
J: TRBJ1-1
D: .
size: .
DNA: TGCAGCGTTGAAGATGAGAGGAGAGGGAACACTGAAGCTTTCTTT
CDR3: CSVEDERRGNTEAFF

V: TRBV6-6
J: TRBJ2-2
D: .
size: .
DNA: TGTGCCAGCAGTTACGAGGCCGGGGGACACACCGGGGAGCTGTTTTTT
CDR3: CASSYEAGGHTGELFF

V: TRBV7-5
J: TRBJ2-1
D: .
size: .
DNA: TGTGCCAGCAGCCCCGCTAGTTCTGAGCAGTTCTTC
CDR3: CASSPASSEQFF

V: TRBV27
J: TRBJ1-1
D: TRBD1
size: .
DNA: TGTGCCAGCAGTGAAAACAGGGGGGGTTACGCTGAAGCTTTCTTT
CDR3: CASSENRGGYAEAFF

V: TRBV5-1
J: TRBJ1-1
D: .
size: .
DNA: TGCGCCAGCAGCCCAGAACCGGGGACGAACACTGAAGCTTTCTTT
CDR3: CASSPEPGTNTEAFF

V: TRBV6-1
J: TRBJ2-5
D: .
size: .
DNA: TGTGCCAGCAGTGAGTCCGGGGAGACCCAGTACTTC
CDR3: CASSESGETQYF

V: TRBV19
J: TRBJ2-5
D: .
size: .
DNA: TGTGCCAGTAGACTCCACAGAGGAGAGACCCAGTACTTC
CDR3: CASRLHRGETQYF

V: TRBV7-2
J: TRBJ2-4
D: .
size: .
DNA: TGTGCCAGCAGCTTAGTTCTTAGCGGAGCCAAAAACATTCAGTACTTC
CDR3: CASSLVLSGAKNIQYF

V: TRBV6-4
J: TRBJ2-2
D: TRBD2
size: .
DNA: TGTGCCAGCAGTGGGACTAGCGGGTACACCGGGGAGCTGTTTTTT
CDR3: CASSGTSGYTGELFF

V: TRBV5-4
J: TRBJ1-2
D: TRBD1
size: .
DNA: TGTGCCAGCAGCACTGCGACAGGGGAGGACTATGGCTACACCTTC
CDR3: CASSTATGEDYGYTF

V: TRBV9
J: TRBJ2-2
D: .
size: .
DNA: TGTGCCAGCAGCGTAAGGACTGAGACCGGGGAGCTGTTTTTT
CDR3: CASSVRTETGELFF

V: TRBV7-9
J: TRBJ1-3
D: .
size: many
DNA: TGTGCCAGCAGCTTTACCAGCTCTGGAAACACCATATATTTT
CDR3: CASSFTSSGNTIYF

V: TRBV4-2
J: TRBJ1-2
D: .
size: many
DNA: TGTGCCAGCAGCCAAGATGGGAGGGTGGGTCACTATGGCTACACCTTC
CDR3: CASSQDGRVGHYGYTF

V: TRBV6-5
J: TRBJ1-5
D: .
size: .
DNA: TGTGCCAGCAGTTACTCACCAGGGGATCCTAGGGCCCAGCATTTT
CDR3: CASSYSPGDPRAQHF

V: TRBV4-1
J: TRBJ2-2
D: TRBD1
size: .
DNA: TGCGCCAGCAGCCCTAACAGGGGGTGGGGGACCGGGGAGCTGTTTTTT
CDR3: CASSPNRGWGTGELFF

V: TRBV28
J: TRBJ1-2
D: .
size: .
DNA: TGTGCCAGCAGTTTAGAACAGGTTTATGGCTACACCTTC
CDR3: CASSLEQVYGYTF

V: TRBV27
J: TRBJ2-1
D: .
size: .
DNA: TGTGCCAGCAACCGGGGGAATGAGCAGTTCTTC
CDR3: CASNRGNEQFF

V: TRBV7-6
J: TRBJ2-5
D: .
size: .
DNA: TGTGCCAGCAGCTTAGTTGGCGCAGGGGCAGAGGAGACCCAGTACTTC
CDR3: CASSLVGAGAEETQYF

V: TRBV10-3
J: TRBJ2-5
D: .
size: .
DNA: TGTGCCATCAGTGAGGGCAGGGTTGAGACCCAGTACTTC
CDR3: CAISEGRVETQYF

V: TRBV6-5
J: TRBJ1-2
D: .
size: .
DNA: TGTGCCAGCATCGGAGGAGTGCCCTATGGCTACACCTTC
CDR3: CASIGGVPYGYTF

V: TRBV11-3
J: TRBJ2-1
D: .
size: .
DNA: TGTGCCAGCAGCTTAGATCTAGGGAATGAGCAGTTCTTC
CDR3: CASSLDLGNEQFF

V: TRBV30
J: TRBJ1-5
D: .
size: .
DNA: TGTGCCTGGAACAGCGTGGGGTATCACAATCAGCCCCAGCATTTT
CDR3: CAWNSVGYHNQPQHF

V: TRBV5-1
J: TRBJ1-1
D: .
size: .
DNA: TGCGCCAGCAGCTCTACCCCAGGGAATGTGAACACTGAAGCTTTCTTT
CDR3: CASSSTPGNVNTEAFF

V: TRBV5-1
J: TRBJ2-2
D: .
size: .
DNA: TGCGCCAGCAGCCGGGACTCGGGCACCGGGGAGCTGTTTTTT
CDR3: CASSRDSGTGELFF

V: TRBV15
J: TRBJ2-7
D: .
size: .
DNA: TGTGCCACCAGCAGAGACAGGGCACCTTCCTACGAGCAGTACTTC
CDR3: CATSRDRAPSYEQYF

V: TRBV6-5
J: TRBJ2-1
D: .
size: .
DNA: TGTGCCAGCAGCCCCGGCTTTTCGGGTAATGAGCAGTTCTTC
CDR3: CASSPGFSGNEQFF

V: TRBV6-5
J: TRBJ2-7
D: TRBD1
size: .
DNA: TGTGCCAGCCGGGACAGCTCCTACGAGCAGTACTTC
CDR3: CASRDSSYEQYF

V: TRBV12-5
J: TRBJ2-7
D: TRBD1
size: .
DNA: TGTGCTAGTGGTACCGGGACAGGGGGGATCCCCGGCGAGCAGTACTTC
CDR3: CASGTGTGGIPGEQYF

V: TRBV19
J: TRBJ2-7
D: TRBD2
size: .
DNA: TGTGCCAGTAGTCCCGGGACTAGCGGGAGAGGAGAGCAGTACTTC
CDR3: CASSPGTSGRGEQYF

V: TRBV25-1
J: TRBJ1-1
D: .
size: .
DNA: TGTGCCAGCAGTGCCCAGATGTGGGGGACTGAAGCTTTCTTT
CDR3: CASSAQMWGTEAFF

V: TRBV18
J: TRBJ1-1
D: TRBD1
size: few
DNA: TGTGCCAGCTCATCCACGACAGGGGCTAACACTGAAGCTTTCTTT
CDR3: CASSSTTGANTEAFF

V: TRBV5-1
J: TRBJ2-2
D: .
size: .
DNA: TGCGCCAGCAGCTTGCCGGCGGGAAGTACCGGGGAGCTGTTTTTT
CDR3: CASSLPAGSTGELFF